This T cell receptor (beta chain) appears in the sequencing data of a study of T-cell memory formation after mild COVID-19. V shed 0 bases and J 6 bases; nucleotides not matched to a gene: 10. Germline CDR1 and CDR2: KGHSH and LQKENI. The CDR3 is made up of 18 amino acids. MiXCR was run by TCRdb on the 5' RACE reads, yielding one entry per CDR3 protein. The sample yields some 210,000 distinct CDR3 sequences, around 19% seen once. The clonotype comes from an adult woman who had mild COVID-19 (a few samples of this study predate the infection). Cell type and time point are not known. Specimen: PBMCs or a T cell subset sorted from them (not recorded which). V and J are TRBV18 and TRBJ2-3; 12 nucleotides match TRBD1. Here the CDR3 reads CASSPPGSGTGGGDTQYF. The CDR3 DNA reads as TGTGCCAGCTCACCACCGGGCTCCGGGACAGGGGGCGGCGATACGCAGTATTTT.